This TCR beta chain was captured by sequencing in a study of blood T cell repertoires in COVID-19. Here immunoSEQ multiplex PCR was the method, and the copy in TCRdb shows in-frame clones only, minus some. The repertoire holds fewer than 450,000 clones, with around 91% as singletons. CDR3 length: 13 amino acids. In germline, CDR1 is SGHTA, CDR2 FQGTGA. Trimming cost V 3 bases and J 5 bases, with 10 bases left between them. The clonotype was recovered from a man aged 18 to 30 who had recovered from COVID-19. V gene TRBV7-3 combines with J gene TRBJ1-1, with a tentative D call TRBD1 (5 bases). The sample consisted of PBMCs or T cells enriched from blood (not recorded which). As DNA, the CDR3 is TGTGCCAGCAGCTTTGAACCAGGGACTGAAGCTTTCTTT. Translating gives CASSFEPGTEAFF.